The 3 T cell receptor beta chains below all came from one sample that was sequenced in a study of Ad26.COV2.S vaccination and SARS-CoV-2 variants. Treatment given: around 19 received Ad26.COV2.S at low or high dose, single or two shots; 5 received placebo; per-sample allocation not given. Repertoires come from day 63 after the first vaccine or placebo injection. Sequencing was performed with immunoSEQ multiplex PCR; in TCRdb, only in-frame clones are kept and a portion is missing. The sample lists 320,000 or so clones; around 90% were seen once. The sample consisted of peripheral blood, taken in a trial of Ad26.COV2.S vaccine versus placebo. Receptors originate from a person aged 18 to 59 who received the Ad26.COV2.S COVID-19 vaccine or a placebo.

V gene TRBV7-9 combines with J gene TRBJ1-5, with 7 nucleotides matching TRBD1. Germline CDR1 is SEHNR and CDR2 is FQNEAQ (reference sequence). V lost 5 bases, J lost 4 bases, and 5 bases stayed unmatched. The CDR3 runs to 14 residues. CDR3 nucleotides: TGTGCCAGCAGCCCACAGACAGGGAATCAGCCCCAGCATTTT. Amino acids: CASSPQTGNQPQHF.

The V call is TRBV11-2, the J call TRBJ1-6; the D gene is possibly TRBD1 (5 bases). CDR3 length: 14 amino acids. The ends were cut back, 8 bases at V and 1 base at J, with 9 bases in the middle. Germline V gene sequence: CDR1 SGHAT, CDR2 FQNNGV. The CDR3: CASRGGSYNSPLHF. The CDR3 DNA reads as TGTGCCAGCCGGGGGGGTTCCTATAATTCACCCCTCCACTTT.

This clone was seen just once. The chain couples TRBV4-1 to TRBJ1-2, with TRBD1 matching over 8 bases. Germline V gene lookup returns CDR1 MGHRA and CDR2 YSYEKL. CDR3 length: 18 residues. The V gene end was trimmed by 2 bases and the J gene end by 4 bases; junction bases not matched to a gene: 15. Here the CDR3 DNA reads TGCGCCAGCAGCCAAAATCCCGCCGGGACAGGAGTTTCCTATGGCTACACCTTC. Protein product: CASSQNPAGTGVSYGYTF.